This entry lists 28 T cell receptor beta chains sequenced from one sample in a study of CXCR3-negative and CXCR3-positive naive CD8 T cells. The TRB libraries of cDNA were built by UMI-labeled 5' RACE. TCRdb reanalyzed the 5' RACE reads and collapses them to one entry per CDR3 protein, without DNA. The table for this sample gives around 50,000 distinct CDR3 sequences. Sequenced material: memory CD8+ T cells from blood. The receptors were sampled from a human donor in good health. Some clones in this sample may be carry-over from other donors' samples.

V usage is TRBV29-1 and J usage is TRBJ2-7; TCRdb's assignment of TRBD1 cannot be checked, as there is no DNA. The germline V gene has CDR1 SQVTM and CDR2 ANQGSEA. This CDR3 is 14 amino acids long. CDR3 loop: CSVEGYRGKDEQYF.

CDR3 sequence reads: CSARDRSEYEQYF. This chain joins TRBV20-1 and TRBJ2-7. This CDR3 region has 13 residues. In germline, CDR1 is DFQATT, CDR2 SNEGSKA (reference sequence).

This chain uses TRBV5-1 with TRBJ2-7. Looked up from germline, CDR1 is SGHRS and CDR2 is YFSETQ. The CDR3 length is 13 residues. The CDR3 reads CASSLEVGYEQYF.

The chain recombines TRBV29-1 with TRBJ2-1; absent DNA, TCRdb's TRBD1 call cannot be checked. Germline lookup yields CDR1 SQVTM and CDR2 ANQGSEA. The CDR3 spans 12 residues. The CDR3 loop reads CSVEIVGDEQFF.

This chain joins TRBV5-5 and TRBJ2-7; lacking DNA, the TRBD1 call made by TCRdb goes unchecked. CDR1 SGHKS and CDR2 YYEKEE come from the germline V gene (reference sequence). The CDR3 length is 14 residues. The CDR3: CASTQDRFSYEQYF.

The V call is TRBV10-2, the J call TRBJ2-3. The CDR3 spans 13 residues. CDR1 and CDR2 (germline): WSHSY, SAAADI. CDR3 protein: CASSENTGDTQYF.

The genes are TRBV29-1 and TRBJ2-7; TCRdb designates TRBD2, a call that cannot be tested without DNA. The CDR3 runs 12 residues. Germline CDR1 and CDR2: SQVTM and ANQGSEA. The CDR3 spells CSAEGPSGEQYF.

This chain uses TRBV7-3 with TRBJ2-1. Germline V lookup: CDR1 SGHTA, CDR2 FQGTGA. This CDR3 region has 16 residues. This chain's CDR3 is CASSLIWASSYNEQFF.

The chain is built from TRBV7-9 and TRBJ1-3. This CDR3 is built from 15 residues. Germline V gives CDR1 SEHNR, CDR2 FQNEAQ (reference sequence). CDR3 protein: CASSLTAVSGNTIYF.

The chain carries TRBV25-1 and TRBJ2-1; without DNA, the TCRdb call of TRBD1 cannot be checked. The CDR3 extends over 15 amino acids. Germline assignment: CDR1 MGHDK and CDR2 SYGVNS. The chain's CDR3 is CASSEADRIYNEQFF. The variable domain in full, with the rest retrieved from reference TRBV25-1 and TRBJ2-1, is EADIYQTPRYLVIGTGKKITLECSQTMGHDKMYWYQQDPGMELHLIHYSYGVNSTEKGDLSSESTVSRIRTEHFPLTLESARPSHTSQYLCASSEADRIYNEQFFGPGTRLTVL.

V and J are TRBV12-3 or TRBV12-4 and TRBJ2-2; with no DNA, the TCRdb D assignment of TRBD1 cannot be verified. The CDR3 extends over 14 amino acids. CDR3 loop: CASSFPGASGELFF.

The CDR3 here is CASSPGETSEAFF. J is TRBJ1-1 and V is TRBV13; the TCRdb call, TRBD1, lacks DNA for checking. This CDR3 comprises 13 residues. Per germline, CDR1 PRHDT and CDR2 FYEKMQ (reference sequence).

The chain has TRBV11-3 and TRBJ2-6. The CDR3 covers 17 residues. Germline V lookup: CDR1 SGHNT, CDR2 YENEEA. CDR3: CASFRGSPGPGANVLTF.

V is TRBV29-1 and J is TRBJ2-1; TCRdb picks TRBD1, but there is no DNA to check that call. CDR3 length equals 16 residues. Germline CDR1 is SQVTM and CDR2 is ANQGSEA. The chain's CDR3 is CSVVLVAGGFSNEQFF.

V usage is TRBV29-1 and J usage is TRBJ2-1; the TCRdb call, TRBD1, lacks DNA for checking. CDR1 is SQVTM, CDR2 ANQGSEA, per germline. The CDR3 covers 16 residues. This CDR3 is CSVEYVVQGPSNEQFF.

J is TRBJ1-2 and V is TRBV7-9; TCRdb proposes TRBD1, but this gene call is untestable without DNA. The CDR3 is 16 residues long. The germline V gene has CDR1 SEHNR and CDR2 FQNEAQ (reference sequence). CDR3 in amino acids: CASSLRGTERIYGYTF.

The J gene is TRBJ2-7, the V gene TRBV7-9; TCRdb's assignment of TRBD1 cannot be checked, as there is no DNA. This CDR3 region has 16 residues. The V gene's germline CDR1 is SEHNR and CDR2 FQNEAQ (reference sequence). Here the CDR3 reads CASSSTTGEPSYEQYF. Using reference TRBV7-9 and TRBJ2-7 for the parts outside the CDR3, the full variable domain is DTGVSQNPRHKITKRGQNVTFRCDPISEHNRLYWYRQTLGQGPEFLTYFQNEAQLEKSRLLSDRFSAERPKGSFSTLEIQRTEQGDSAMYLCASSSTTGEPSYEQYFGPGTRLTVT.

The chain links TRBV29-1 to TRBJ2-5; the D call of TRBD2 rests on TCRdb alone, since no DNA is present to check it. CDR3 length equals 16 residues. CDR1 SQVTM and CDR2 ANQGSEA come from the germline V gene. The CDR3 here is CSVTWPSGDPWGTQYF.

J is TRBJ2-1 and V is TRBV20-1; there is no DNA to check the TCRdb D call of TRBD2. From germline, CDR1 is DFQATT and CDR2 SNEGSKA (reference sequence). This CDR3 is built from 19 residues. CDR3 sequence: CSARANGLTGTSSYNEQFF.

The chain couples TRBV29-1 to TRBJ2-7; TCRdb returns TRBD1, unconfirmable since there is no DNA. The CDR3 is 16 amino acids. CDR1 is SQVTM and CDR2 is ANQGSEA in the germline V gene. CDR3: CSVEDRRQTNSYEQYF.

CDR3 amino acids: CSVVRAGHNEQFF. V gene TRBV29-1 combines with J gene TRBJ2-1; absent DNA, TCRdb's TRBD2 call cannot be checked. This CDR3 is built from 13 residues. CDR1 and CDR2 from the germline V gene are SQVTM and ANQGSEA.

This chain uses TRBV6-5 with TRBJ2-1; TCRdb gives TRBD1 as the D gene, but with no DNA this cannot be confirmed. Germline lookup yields CDR1 MNHEY and CDR2 SVGAGI. The CDR3 totals 15 residues. The CDR3 spells CASSMGRGSHNEQFF.

The chain joins TRBV20-1 to TRBJ2-1; there is no DNA to check the TCRdb D call of TRBD2. The germline V gene has CDR1 DFQATT and CDR2 SNEGSKA (reference sequence). CDR3 length: 15 amino acids. This chain's CDR3 is CSAGTSLSSYNEQFF.

The rearrangement uses TRBV4-2 and TRBJ2-7; no DNA is available, so the TRBD2 call from TCRdb remains unchecked. Germline V gives CDR1 LGHNA, CDR2 YNFKEQ. This CDR3 spans 16 amino acids. CDR3: CASRPTGTSGVYEQYF.

V and J are TRBV29-1 and TRBJ2-2; as DNA is missing, the TRBD1 call by TCRdb cannot be tested. From germline, CDR1 is SQVTM and CDR2 ANQGSEA. The length of the CDR3 is 16 residues. The CDR3 here is CSVERGQGNFAGELFF.

This chain connects TRBV7-6 to TRBJ2-1. Germline CDR1 SGHVS, CDR2 FNYEAQ. CDR3 size: 13 residues. The CDR3 sequence is CTSSFDDYNEQFF.

The V call is TRBV27, the J call TRBJ2-5; the TRBD1 assignment by TCRdb is unverifiable without DNA. The CDR3 sequence is 14 residues long. The germline V gene has CDR1 MNHEY and CDR2 SMNVEV (reference sequence). The CDR3 loop is CASSLRWGAETQYF.

J is TRBJ1-4 and V is TRBV15. CDR3 length equals 14 residues. Per germline, CDR1 LNHNV and CDR2 YYDKDF (reference sequence). CDR3 sequence reads: CATSRPSNHEKLFF. Filled out from reference TRBV15 and TRBJ1-4, the complete variable domain reads DAMVIQNPRYQVTQFGKPVTLSCSQTLNHNVMYWYQQKSSQAPKLLFHYYDKDFNNEADTPDNFQSRRPNTSFCFLDIRSPGLGDTAMYLCATSRPSNHEKLFFGSGTQLSVL.